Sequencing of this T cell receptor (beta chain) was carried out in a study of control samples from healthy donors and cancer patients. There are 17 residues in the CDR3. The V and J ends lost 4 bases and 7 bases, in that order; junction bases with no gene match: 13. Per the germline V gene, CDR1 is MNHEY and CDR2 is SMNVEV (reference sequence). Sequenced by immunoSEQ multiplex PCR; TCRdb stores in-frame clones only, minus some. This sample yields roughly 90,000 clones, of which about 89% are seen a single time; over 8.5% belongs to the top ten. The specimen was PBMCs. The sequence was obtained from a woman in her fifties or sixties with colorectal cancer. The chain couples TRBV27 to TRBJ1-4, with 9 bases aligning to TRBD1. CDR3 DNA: TGTGCCAGCAGTTCACTTATTTTGACAGGGGGTCGTGAAAAACTGTTTTTT. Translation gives CASSSLILTGGREKLFF.